These T cell receptor beta chains were read from a single sample in a study of blood T cells in healthy people across ages. A single record per CDR3 protein comes from TCRdb applying MiXCR to the 5' RACE reads. The sample records 550,000 to 600,000 distinct CDR3 sequences, about 26% being singletons. The specimen sequenced was blood. The receptors were sampled from a woman in her 70s in good health. Each CDR3 is given with its conserved first and last residue. A D gene is named only where the DNA matches it firmly. Size is omitted from some rows. Given values are once, few, many or a class for expanded clones.

v_call	cdr3_length	j_call	clone_size	d_call	cdr3_aa	cdr3_nt
TRBV12-3/TRBV12-4	15	TRBJ1-1	few	-	CASSLIKGKNSEAFF	TGTGCCAGCAGTTTAATTAAGGGAAAAAACTCTGAAGCTTTCTTT
TRBV12-3/TRBV12-4	13	TRBJ2-7	few	-	CASRSQQTYEQYF	TGTGCCAGCAGGAGCCAGCAGACCTACGAGCAGTACTTC
TRBV7-2	14	TRBJ1-2	-	TRBD1	CASRLATGGYGYTF	TGTGCCAGCAGACTTGCGACAGGGGGGTACGGCTACACCTTC
TRBV9	15	TRBJ2-3	-	-	CASSTGGGLPDTQYF	TGTGCCAGCAGCACAGGGGGGGGCCTCCCAGATACGCAGTATTTT
TRBV29-1	12	TRBJ1-2	once	-	CSVSSTGAGYTF	TGCAGCGTTTCTTCCACTGGGGCAGGCTACACCTTC
TRBV12-3/TRBV12-4	15	TRBJ1-1	few	-	CASSTAGGASTEAFF	TGTGCCAGCAGTACCGCGGGAGGGGCGAGCACTGAAGCTTTCTTT
TRBV20-1	11	TRBJ2-5	-	-	CSARLARTQYF	TGCAGTGCTCGTTTAGCCCGGACCCAGTACTTC
TRBV12-3/TRBV12-4	13	TRBJ1-2	-	-	CASRGLALYGYTF	TGTGCCAGCAGGGGTCTGGCCCTCTATGGCTACACCTTC
TRBV15	13	TRBJ1-3	-	-	CATSSYSGNTIYF	TGTGCCACCAGCAGCTACTCTGGAAACACCATATATTTT
TRBV7-2	14	TRBJ1-1	-	-	CASSRHMANTEAFF	TGTGCCAGCAGCCGTCATATGGCGAACACTGAAGCTTTCTTT
TRBV29-1	13	TRBJ1-1	-	-	CSVALSGNTEAFF	TGCAGCGTCGCCCTATCGGGGAACACTGAAGCTTTCTTT
TRBV9	13	TRBJ2-5	many	-	CASSASDQETQYF	TGTGCCAGCAGCGCGTCCGACCAAGAGACCCAGTACTTC
TRBV20-1	16	TRBJ2-1	few	-	CSASSLQAWSYNEQFF	TGCAGTGCTAGTTCCCTACAGGCGTGGTCCTACAATGAGCAGTTCTTC
TRBV7-9	18	TRBJ1-2	-	-	CASRSTRGQTRAFYGYTF	TGTGCCAGCAGGTCTACTCGCGGTCAGACCCGTGCCTTCTATGGCTACACCTTC
TRBV7-2	15	TRBJ2-7	many	-	CASSLGVASSYEQYF	TGTGCCAGCAGCTTAGGAGTAGCGAGCTCCTACGAGCAGTACTTC
TRBV7-7	15	TRBJ2-1	-	-	CASSLAYGQYNEQFF	TGTGCCAGCAGCTTAGCGTACGGACAGTACAATGAGCAGTTCTTC
TRBV5-1	15	TRBJ2-1	-	TRBD2	CASSLSGVMVDGQFF	TGCGCCAGCAGCTTGAGCGGGGTAATGGTCGATGGGCAGTTCTTC
TRBV11-1	13	TRBJ2-7	-	TRBD2	CASSLPGEGSKYF	TGTGCCAGCAGCTTACCGGGGGAGGGAAGCAAGTACTTC
TRBV21-1	15	TRBJ1-2	few	-	CASSSHPELYYGYTF	TGTGCCAGCAGCAGCCACCCGGAGCTCTACTATGGCTACACCTTC
TRBV9	13	TRBJ2-1	-	TRBD1	CASSGGQGMEQFF	TGTGCCAGCAGCGGCGGACAGGGGATGGAGCAGTTCTTC
TRBV11-1	12	TRBJ2-5	few	-	CASSREAETQYF	TGTGCCAGCAGCCGGGAAGCGGAGACCCAGTACTTC
TRBV5-4	15	TRBJ2-7	-	TRBD1	CASSNDRGQVGEQYF	TGTGCCAGCAGCAATGACAGGGGGCAGGTGGGCGAGCAGTACTTC
TRBV5-1	14	TRBJ1-4	-	TRBD1	CASSLDRGGEKLFF	TGTGCCAGCAGCTTGGACAGGGGTGGGGAAAAACTGTTTTTT
TRBV6-5	15	TRBJ2-3	-	TRBD1	CARGRGPASTDTQYF	TGTGCCAGAGGAAGGGGGCCTGCTAGCACAGATACGCAGTATTTT
TRBV12-3/TRBV12-4	17	TRBJ1-1	few	-	CASSPKPGSPLYTEAFF	TGTGCCAGCAGTCCTAAACCGGGATCACCGCTATACACTGAAGCTTTCTTT
TRBV20-1	11	TRBJ2-1	many	-	CSARDPAEQFF	TGCAGTGCTAGAGACCCAGCTGAGCAGTTCTTC
TRBV5-5	13	TRBJ1-1	-	-	CASSFWGPTEAFF	TGTGCCAGCAGCTTCTGGGGTCCCACTGAAGCTTTCTTT
TRBV7-9	14	TRBJ2-7	-	-	CASSFWDRTAGQYF	TGTGCCAGCAGCTTTTGGGACCGAACTGCTGGGCAGTACTTC
TRBV2	13	TRBJ2-5	few	-	CASSEVKGETQYF	TGTGCCAGCAGTGAAGTCAAGGGGGAGACCCAGTACTTC
TRBV4-3	16	TRBJ2-1	few	TRBD2	CASSHTSGGSYNEQFF	TGCGCCAGCAGCCACACGAGCGGGGGTTCCTACAATGAGCAGTTCTTC
TRBV7-8	19	TRBJ1-4	-	TRBD1	CASSQGQGRFYATNEKLFF	TGTGCCAGCAGCCAGGGACAGGGGCGGTTTTATGCGACTAATGAAAAACTGTTTTTT
TRBV20-1	13	TRBJ1-2	few	-	CSARDLRPAGYTF	TGCAGTGCTAGAGATCTGAGGCCGGCTGGCTACACCTTC
TRBV9	13	TRBJ1-1	few	-	CASSVRMNTEAFF	TGTGCCAGCAGCGTTCGCATGAACACTGAAGCTTTCTTT
TRBV7-8	16	TRBJ2-5	few	-	CASSLGRGPFQETQYF	TGTGCCAGCAGCTTAGGGCGGGGGCCTTTCCAAGAGACCCAGTACTTC
TRBV12-3/TRBV12-4	13	TRBJ1-2	few	-	CASSSQTWSGYTF	TGTGCCAGCAGTTCCCAGACTTGGAGTGGCTACACCTTC
TRBV2	15	TRBJ1-2	few	-	CASSEGVGTSYGYTF	TGTGCCAGCAGCGAGGGAGTAGGGACTTCCTATGGCTACACCTTC
TRBV7-2	17	TRBJ2-1	-	TRBD2	CASSLDGGGAPYNEQFF	TGTGCCAGCAGCTTAGATGGCGGGGGGGCCCCCTACAATGAGCAGTTCTTC
TRBV10-3	13	TRBJ2-5	-	TRBD2	CAIRLAGSETQYF	TGTGCCATCAGACTAGCGGGGTCTGAGACCCAGTACTTC
TRBV29-1	13	TRBJ2-7	-	TRBD1	CSVEGQGGYEQYF	TGCAGCGTTGAGGGACAGGGAGGTTACGAGCAGTACTTC